Listed below are T cell receptor beta chains from one sample, sequenced in a study of blood T cell repertoires in COVID-19. Assay: immunoSEQ multiplex PCR; the TCRdb copy retains only in-frame clones and omits some. The data show 150,000 to 200,000 clones, around 94% seen once. Sequencing used peripheral blood. The receptors were gathered from a young man with COVID-19, enrolled during active disease. Both conserved end residues are part of each CDR3. The D gene is left open where the match is weak. Not every row has a clone size; where given, it reads once, few, many or a size class.

cdr3_nt cdr3_aa v_call clone_size d_call j_call
TGTGCCAGCAGCCAAGACAGGGGGCGCACCTATGGCTACACCTTC CASSQDRGRTYGYTF TRBV3-1/TRBV3-2 NA TRBD1 TRBJ1-2
TGCGCCAGCAGCTACCCCCCCGGGACAGGGTATGGGGGCTCTGGGGCCAACGTCCTGACTTTC CASSYPPGTGYGGSGANVLTF TRBV5-1 NA TRBD1 TRBJ2-6
TGCGCCAGCAGCTCCAGGACAGCTAACACTGAAGCTTTCTTT CASSSRTANTEAFF TRBV5-1 NA NA TRBJ1-1
TGTGCCAGCAGCCAAGGAAGGGACAGGGTTTATTCACCCCTCCACTTT CASSQGRDRVYSPLHF TRBV3-1/TRBV3-2 NA TRBD1 TRBJ1-6
TGCGCCAGCAGCTTGGAGCTAGCGATCTACGAGCAGTACTTC CASSLELAIYEQYF TRBV5-1 NA NA TRBJ2-7
TGCGCCAGCAGCCAAGAACCGCAGGGCCCCATAGGCTCTGGAAACACCATATATTTT CASSQEPQGPIGSGNTIYF TRBV4-1 NA NA TRBJ1-3
TGTGCCAGCAGTTACTCCAGGGTACAGAACACTGAAGCTTTCTTT CASSYSRVQNTEAFF TRBV6-5 NA NA TRBJ1-1
TGTGCCAGCAGGGGGACATGGTTGAACACTGAAGCTTTCTTT CASRGTWLNTEAFF TRBV2 once NA TRBJ1-1
TGTGCCAGTAGTATGTCCAGGGAGCCCCAGCATTTT CASSMSREPQHF TRBV19 NA NA TRBJ1-5
TGTGCCAGCAGCTTAGGCAGGGGGCCCAATCAGCCCCAGCATTTT CASSLGRGPNQPQHF TRBV7-6 NA TRBD1 TRBJ1-5
TGTGCCAGCAGCTTAGACCGTCCGAACACCGGGGAGCTGTTTTTT CASSLDRPNTGELFF TRBV11-2 NA NA TRBJ2-2
TGTGCCAGCAGTGCTCTGGCCAGGGGAGCTGGAAACACCATATATTTT CASSALARGAGNTIYF TRBV2 NA NA TRBJ1-3
TGTGCCAGCAGCTTAGGTGGGGGGGCCTCCTATAATTCACCCCTCCACTTT CASSLGGGASYNSPLHF TRBV7-6 NA NA TRBJ1-6